This entry describes one TCR beta chain. The data originate from a study of graft-versus-host responses after intestinal transplantation. J gave up 6 bases and V 2 bases, and 2 bases lay outside the gene matches. The CDR3 runs to 14 residues. CDR1 and CDR2 from the germline V gene are SGDLS and YYNGEE. Sequencing was performed with immunoSEQ multiplex PCR; in TCRdb, only in-frame clones are kept and a portion is missing. The table has about 25,000 clones, around 94% seen once. Here the sequenced sample was PBMCs, taken around 30 days after intestinal transplant. The sequence was obtained from a human patient who received an intestinal transplant, so some T cells may come from the graft donor. J is TRBJ2-2 and V is TRBV9; TRBD1 aligns across 9 bases. Here the CDR3 DNA reads TGTGCCAGCAGCGTGGGACAGGGCCCCGGGGAGCTGTTTTTT. It is translated as CASSVGQGPGELFF.